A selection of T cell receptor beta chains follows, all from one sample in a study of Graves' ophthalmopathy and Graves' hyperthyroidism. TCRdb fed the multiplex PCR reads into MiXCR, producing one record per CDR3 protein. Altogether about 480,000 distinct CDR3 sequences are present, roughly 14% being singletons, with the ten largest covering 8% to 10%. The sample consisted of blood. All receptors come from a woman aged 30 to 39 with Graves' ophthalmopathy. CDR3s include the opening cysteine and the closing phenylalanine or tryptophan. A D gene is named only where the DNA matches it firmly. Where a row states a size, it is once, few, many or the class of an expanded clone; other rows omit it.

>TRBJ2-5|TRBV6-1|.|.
.
CASRSLLAKNIQYFGAGTQYF
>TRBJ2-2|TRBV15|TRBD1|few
TGTGCCACCCGGGACAGGGAAGACGGGGAGCTGTTTTTT
CATRDREDGELFF
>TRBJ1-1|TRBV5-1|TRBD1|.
TGCGCCAGCAGGTGGACAGGGGGTAACACTGAAGCTTTCTTT
CASRWTGGNTEAFF
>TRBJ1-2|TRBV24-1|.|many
TGTGCCACCAGTGACCCCCGAATAGGTTATGGCTACACCTTC
CATSDPRIGYGYTF
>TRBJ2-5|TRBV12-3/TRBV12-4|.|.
TGTGCCAGCATCGAGTGGGCAGGTTCCCAAGAGACCCAGTACTTC
CASIEWAGSQETQYF
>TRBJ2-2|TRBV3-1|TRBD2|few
TGTGCCAGCAGCCAAGAAGTCCTAGCGGGAGGGCCTCGTGGCGGGGAGCTGTTTTTT
CASSQEVLAGGPRGGELFF
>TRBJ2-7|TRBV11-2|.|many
TGTGCCAGCAGCTTAATGGGCAACTCCTACGAGCAGTACTTC
CASSLMGNSYEQYF
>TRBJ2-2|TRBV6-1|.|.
TGTGCCAGCAGTGAAGTGCCCGGGGGGGACAGGCAGAACACCGGGGAGCTGTTTTTT
CASSEVPGGDRQNTGELFF
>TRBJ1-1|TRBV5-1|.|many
TGCGCCAGCAGCTTGGCCGGTGGGAACACTGAAGCTTTCTTT
CASSLAGGNTEAFF
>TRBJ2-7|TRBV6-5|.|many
TGTGCCAGCAGTTACTCCCGAGTCTACGAGCAGTACTTC
CASSYSRVYEQYF
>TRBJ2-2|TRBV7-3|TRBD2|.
TGTGCCAGCAGCTTAACCGTGGGAGGGCCCGGGGAGCTGTTTTTT
CASSLTVGGPGELFF
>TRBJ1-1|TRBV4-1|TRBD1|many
TGCGCCAGCAGCCAAGATAAGGCGGGACAGGGGGCGTCTGAAGCTTTCTTT
CASSQDKAGQGASEAFF
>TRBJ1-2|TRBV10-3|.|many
TGTGCCATCAGTGAGCAAACCTCTACCGGCAGTGTGCATGATTACGGCTACACCTTC
CAISEQTSTGSVHDYGYTF
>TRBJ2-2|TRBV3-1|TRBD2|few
TGTGCCAGCAGCCAACCTAGCGGGAGTTGGACCGGGGAGCTGTTTTTT
CASSQPSGSWTGELFF
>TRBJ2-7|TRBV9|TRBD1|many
TGTGCCAGCAGCGAGACAGGGGCCGAGCAGTACTTC
CASSETGAEQYF
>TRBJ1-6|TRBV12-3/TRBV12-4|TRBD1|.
TGTGCCAGCAGTTTAAGGGACAGCTCCTATAATTCACACCTCCACTTT
CASSLRDSSYNSHLHF
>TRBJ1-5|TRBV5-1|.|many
TGCGCCAGCAGCTTGGGGACCGAGGATCAGCCCCAGCATTTT
CASSLGTEDQPQHF
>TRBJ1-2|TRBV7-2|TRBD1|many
TGTGCCAGCAGCCGCAGGGGGGGGCGGTATGGCTACACCTTC
CASSRRGGRYGYTF
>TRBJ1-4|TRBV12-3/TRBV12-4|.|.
TGTGCCAGCAGTTTAGCTAGCGGCCTTATCGGGGAAAAACTGTTTTTT
CASSLASGLIGEKLFF
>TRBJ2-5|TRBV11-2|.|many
TGTGCCAGCAGCATACAACCGACAGCGAGGGAGACCCAGTACTTC
CASSIQPTARETQYF
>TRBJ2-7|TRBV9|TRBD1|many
TGTGCCAGCAGCGTAGGTCCCGGGGTCAGGGGGATCACCTACGAGCAGTACTTC
CASSVGPGVRGITYEQYF
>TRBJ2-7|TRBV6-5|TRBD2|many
TGTGCCAGCAGTTTTCTCGGGACTAGCGGATACGAGCAGTACTTC
CASSFLGTSGYEQYF
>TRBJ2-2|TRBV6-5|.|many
TGTGCCAGCAGTTACGGAGGGGTTATCGGGGAGCTGTTTTTT
CASSYGGVIGELFF
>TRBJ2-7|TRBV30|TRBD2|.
TGTGCCTGGAGTGTACGCAGCGGGAGTTCTTCCTACGAGCAGTACTTC
CAWSVRSGSSSYEQYF
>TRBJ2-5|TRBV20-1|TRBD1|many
TGCAGTGCTTACTATCGAGGGGGCTTTCTCGTAGAGACCCAGTACTTC
CSAYYRGGFLVETQYF
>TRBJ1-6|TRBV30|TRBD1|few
TGTGCCTGGAGTGTGAAGGCGGGCAGGGGGAGTTCACCCCTCCACTTT
CAWSVKAGRGSSPLHF
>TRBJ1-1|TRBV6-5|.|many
TGTGCCAGCAGGCGCGGGGGCAGGGGTGAAGCTTTCTTT
CASRRGGRGEAFF
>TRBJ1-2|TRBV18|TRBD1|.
TGTGCCAGCTCACCACGACAGGGTGGTGGCTACACCTTC
CASSPRQGGGYTF
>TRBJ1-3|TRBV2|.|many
TGTGCCAGCAGTGATGTGTTCTCTGGAAACACCATATATTTT
CASSDVFSGNTIYF
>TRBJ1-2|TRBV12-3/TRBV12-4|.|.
TGTGCCAGCAGTCAAAGAGAGGACAGCCCGTATGGCTACACCTTC
CASSQREDSPYGYTF
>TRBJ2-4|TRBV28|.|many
TGTGCCAGCAGTCCTAGGATGGGAGACGACATTCAGTACTTC
CASSPRMGDDIQYF
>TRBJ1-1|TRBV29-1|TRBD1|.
TGCAGCGTTGCAGACAGGGCGAACACTGAAGCTTTCTTT
CSVADRANTEAFF
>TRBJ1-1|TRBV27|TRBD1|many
TGTGCCAGCAGTTCTCTCTCCGGACAGGCGAGAGGCACTGAAGCTTTCTTT
CASSSLSGQARGTEAFF
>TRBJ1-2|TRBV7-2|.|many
TGTGCCAGCAGCTTATCGGCCATGGCTTCTGGGTATGGCTACACCTTC
CASSLSAMASGYGYTF
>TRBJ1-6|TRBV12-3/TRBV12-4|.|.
TGTGCCAACAGTTTACAGGGTAACAATTCACCCCTCCACTTT
CANSLQGNNSPLHF
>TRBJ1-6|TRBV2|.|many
TGTGCCAGCAGGGACCTGGAACCCCTCCACTTT
CASRDLEPLHF
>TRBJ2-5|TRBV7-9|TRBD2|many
TGTGCCAGCAGCCGGACCCGCGGGGGACTCCAAGAGACCCAGTACTTC
CASSRTRGGLQETQYF
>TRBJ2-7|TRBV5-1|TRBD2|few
TGCGCCAGTAGCGGGGGACTGATATACGAGCAGTACTTC
CASSGGLIYEQYF
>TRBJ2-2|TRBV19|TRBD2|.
TGTGCCAGTAGTCTTATAGCGGGAGCCGGGGAGCTGTTTTTT
CASSLIAGAGELFF
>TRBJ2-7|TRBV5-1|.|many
TGCGCCAGCAGCTTGGACAGGGCAGAGCAGTACTTC
CASSLDRAEQYF
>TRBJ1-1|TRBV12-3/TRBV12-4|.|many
TGTGCCAGCAGCCTAGCCGACAGACAGAACACTGAAGCTTTCTTT
CASSLADRQNTEAFF
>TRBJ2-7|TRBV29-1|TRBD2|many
TGCAGCGTTGCGACCCCACCCCTAGCGGGAGTCTCCCAAGCATCCTACGAGCAGTACTTC
CSVATPPLAGVSQASYEQYF
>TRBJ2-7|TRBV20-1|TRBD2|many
TGCAGTGCCGACAGACTAGCCACCTACGAGCAGTACTTC
CSADRLATYEQYF
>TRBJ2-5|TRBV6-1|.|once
TGTGCCAGCAGCACGGTGGCGTTGGAGACCCAGTACTTC
CASSTVALETQYF
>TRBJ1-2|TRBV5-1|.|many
TGCGCCAGCAGCCTGAGGCCTCAGGACCCCTCGGGCTACACCTTC
CASSLRPQDPSGYTF
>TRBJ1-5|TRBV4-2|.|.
TGTGCCAGCAGTTTACGGCGGCTTAGCAATCAGCCCCAGCATTTT
CASSLRRLSNQPQHF
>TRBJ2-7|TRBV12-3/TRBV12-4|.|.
TGTGCCAGCAGTGACTCCGAGACACTATACGAGCAGTACTTC
CASSDSETLYEQYF
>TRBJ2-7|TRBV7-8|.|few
TGTGCCAGCAGCTTAATCGTTGGGGATTACGAGCAGTACTTC
CASSLIVGDYEQYF
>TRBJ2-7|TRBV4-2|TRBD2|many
TGTGCCAGCAGCCAAGAGTTGCTAGCGGGGTCCTACGAGCAGTACTTC
CASSQELLAGSYEQYF
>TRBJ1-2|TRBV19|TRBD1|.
TGTGCCAGTAGTCTACTTCCGGGACAGGCTAACTATGGCTACACCTTC
CASSLLPGQANYGYTF
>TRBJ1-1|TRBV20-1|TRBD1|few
TGCAGTGCGCGACAGGGGGCCTACATGAACACTGAAGCTTTCTTT
CSARQGAYMNTEAFF